This T cell receptor beta chain was documented in a study of beta chain features in type 1 diabetes. One heparinised draw, averaging about 110 mL, was taken per donor. Over 95% purity was reached by all sorted populations. General observations from the study: Naive, central memory and Treg TCRB repertoires appeared more alike in patients than in healthy donors. VDJ junctions sequenced from type 1 diabetes patients showed fewer insertions and more deletions.

The junction had 8 bases not matched to a gene; V was cut back by 6 bases and J by 4 bases. The germline V gene encodes CDR1 LNHDA and CDR2 SQIVND (reference sequence). CDR3 length equals 14 residues. Expressed TCRB transcripts were sequenced because the isolated RNA had all been reverse transcribed beforehand. Clones were sequenced by immunoSEQ multiplex PCR, and TCRdb holds only the in-frame ones, with some missing. Of under 900,000 clones listed, 15% to 20% are singletons. Of note for this clone: No antigen is known for it.

The rearrangement joins TRBV19 to TRBJ2-7, with 8 bases that match TRBD1. The sequenced material came from naive CD4+ T cells from blood. The source is a young woman in good health. In DNA form, the CDR3 reads TGTGCCAGTAGAACCTCCGGGACAGGTTACGAGCAGTACTTC. This codes for CASRTSGTGYEQYF. Full variable domain (missing parts from reference TRBV19 and TRBJ2-7): DGGITQSPKYLFRKEGQNVTLSCEQNLNHDAMYWYRQDPGQGLRLIYYSQIVNDFQKGDIAEGYSVSREKKESFPLTVTSAQKNPTAFYLCASRTSGTGYEQYFGPGTRLTVT.